The 5 T cell receptor beta chains presented below share a single source sample, sequenced in a study of blood T cell repertoires in COVID-19 (dated by TCRdb to 2018 to 2021). The library was obtained by the immunoSEQ multiplex PCR assay. Here the immuneACCESS table is served through TCRdb, limited to in-frame sequences with V and J called. Missing clones are a known gap in these copies; in checked studies unresolved V genes cover under half, and the rest lacks a known reason. The sample data list 45,000 to 50,000 clones, and approximately 87% of these were observed just once. 9.2% of the sample belongs to the ten largest clones. Sequencing was carried out using peripheral blood. These receptors came from a human donor in a cohort sampled during active COVID-19.

The gene calls are TRBV11-2 and TRBJ1-1, with 7 bases fitting TRBD1. The germline V gene has CDR1 SGHAT and CDR2 FQNNGV. V lost 1 base, J lost 11 bases, and 7 bases stayed unmatched. The CDR3 has 13 residues. The CDR3: CASSLGGGSDAFF. DNA of the CDR3: TGTGCCAGCAGCTTAGGAGGGGGCTCGGATGCTTTCTTT.

The chain recombines TRBV6-6 with TRBJ1-5; D might be TRBD1 (5 bases). V shed 6 bases and J shed 0 bases, with 12 bases lying between them. In germline, CDR1 is MNHNY, CDR2 SVGAGI (reference sequence). The CDR3 runs 15 residues. This chain's CDR3 is CASSATDYSNQPQHF. CDR3 bases: TGTGCCAGCAGCGCGACAGATTATAGCAATCAGCCCCAGCATTTT.

The chain carries TRBV5-4 and TRBJ2-1; 10 positions match TRBD1. This CDR3 spans 16 amino acids. CDR1 and CDR2 (germline): SGHNT, YYREEE (reference sequence). J was trimmed by 2 bases and V by 4 bases; bases with no gene match: 6. The DNA of the CDR3 is TGTGCCAGCAGCGACGCCGACAGGGGGCCCTACAATGAGCAGTTCTTC. It yields the protein CASSDADRGPYNEQFF.

The V gene is TRBV7-2, the J gene TRBJ1-2, with 8 nucleotides matching TRBD1. The V and J ends lost 5 bases and 8 bases, in that order; junction bases with no gene match: 7. In germline, CDR1 is SGHTA, CDR2 FQGNSA. This CDR3 contains 13 residues. The DNA of the CDR3 is TGTGCCAGCAGCCCCAACAGGGGGGGAGGCTACACCTTC. Protein product: CASSPNRGGGYTF.

The chain employs TRBV4-1 and TRBJ2-1, with D maybe TRBD1 (6 bases). This CDR3 has 14 amino acids. Germline values: CDR1 MGHRA, CDR2 YSYEKL. The V and J ends lost 4 bases and 1 base respectively, with 8 bases between them. CDR3 DNA: TGCGCCAGCAGCCCCCAGGGGTCCTACAATGAGCAGTTCTTC. Translation: CASSPQGSYNEQFF.